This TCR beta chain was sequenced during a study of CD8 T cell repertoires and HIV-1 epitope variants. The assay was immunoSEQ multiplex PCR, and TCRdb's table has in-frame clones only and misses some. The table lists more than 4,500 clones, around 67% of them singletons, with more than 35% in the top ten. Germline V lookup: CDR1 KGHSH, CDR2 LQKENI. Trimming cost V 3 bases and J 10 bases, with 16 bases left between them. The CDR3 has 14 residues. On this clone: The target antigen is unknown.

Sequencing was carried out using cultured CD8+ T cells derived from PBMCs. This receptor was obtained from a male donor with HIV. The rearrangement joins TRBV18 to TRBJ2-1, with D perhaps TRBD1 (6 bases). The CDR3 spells CASSPWDLRGEQFF. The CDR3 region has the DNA TGTGCCAGCTCACCCTGGGACCTGAGGGGGGAGCAGTTCTTC.